These T cell receptor beta chains were read from a single sample in a study of T cell responses to AZD1222 COVID-19 vaccine. TCRdb's table, derived via immunoSEQ multiplex PCR, lists solely in-frame clones and lacks some. Of approximately 170,000 clones listed, approximately 86% are singletons. Sequenced material: peripheral blood, taken 28 days after the second AZD1222 dose. The receptor set was obtained from an adult who received the AZD1222 COVID-19 vaccine. CDR3s include the opening cysteine and the closing phenylalanine or tryptophan. The D gene is left open where the match is weak. Size values are once, few and many counts, or a class for expanded clones, and some rows have none.

j_call d_call v_call clone_size cdr3_nt cdr3_aa
TRBJ1-5 NA TRBV2 NA TGTGCCAGCAGTACAGGGTACGATAGCAATCAGCCCCAGCATTTT CASSTGYDSNQPQHF
TRBJ1-2 NA TRBV4-1 NA TGCGCCAGCGGGGGGGCTACGGGACCGAACTATGGCTACACCTTC CASGGATGPNYGYTF
TRBJ2-7 TRBD1 TRBV6-5 NA TGTGCCAGCAGGGACAGGGGGTACGAGCAGTACTTC CASRDRGYEQYF
TRBJ2-3 TRBD1 TRBV6-1 once TGTGCCAGCAGTGAAAGGGAAGGGGGCGCAGATACGCAGTATTTT CASSEREGGADTQYF
TRBJ1-2 NA TRBV28 NA TGTGCCAGCAGTTTAACGGGGAAGGGCTACACCTTC CASSLTGKGYTF
TRBJ1-2 NA TRBV19 NA TGTGCCAGTAGCCCCGGAGAGGACTATGGCTACACCTTC CASSPGEDYGYTF
TRBJ2-5 NA TRBV6-2/TRBV6-3 NA TGTGCCAGCAGCTCAGGACTCCAAGAGACCCAGTACTTC CASSSGLQETQYF
TRBJ1-2 NA TRBV7-2 NA TGTGCCAGCAGCTTGTCCGCAGGGTGGAACTATGGCTACACCTTC CASSLSAGWNYGYTF
TRBJ2-1 NA TRBV24-1 NA TGTGCCACCAGTGACGATGACGGGAACAATGAGCAGTTCTTC CATSDDDGNNEQFF
TRBJ2-3 TRBD1 TRBV5-1 NA TGCGCCAGCAGCTTGAGGGGGCCGGGCACAGATACGCAGTATTTT CASSLRGPGTDTQYF
TRBJ1-6 NA TRBV5-6 NA TGTGCCAGCAGCCCACCCTTACTGACCGCGAATTCACCCCTCCACTTT CASSPPLLTANSPLHF
TRBJ1-2 NA TRBV2 NA TGTGCCAGCAGACCGCCCCAGCTCTATGGCTACACCTTC CASRPPQLYGYTF
TRBJ1-3 TRBD1 TRBV9 NA TGTGCCAGCAGCCCCGGGACAGGGGGAAACACCATATATTTT CASSPGTGGNTIYF
TRBJ1-5 NA TRBV27 NA TGTGCCAGCAAGCGAGAAGTCCATACGGGGCAGCCCCAGCATTTT CASKREVHTGQPQHF
TRBJ1-5 NA TRBV7-9 NA TGTGCCAGCAGCTTCGAGACGATCGGCAATCAGCCCCAGCATTTT CASSFETIGNQPQHF
TRBJ1-1 TRBD1 TRBV19 once TGTGCCAGTAGTATGGGACAGGGGGTGTGGAACACTGAAGCTTTCTTT CASSMGQGVWNTEAFF
TRBJ2-1 NA TRBV7-2 NA TGTGCCAGTAAAAGAGAGGGCCCCGCCGGGCAGCTGTTCTTC CASKREGPAGQLFF
TRBJ2-7 NA TRBV6-2/TRBV6-3 NA TGTGCCAGCAGTTTGGTAGCGGAGACACACCCGACATACTTC CASSLVAETHPTYF
TRBJ1-4 TRBD1 TRBV2 NA TGTGCCAGCAAAAACAGGGGGCGTCTGACTAATGAAAAACTGTTTTTT CASKNRGRLTNEKLFF
TRBJ1-5 NA TRBV21-1 NA TGTGCCAGCAGCAAAGGATCGGGGGGCCGCAATCAGCCCCAGCATTTT CASSKGSGGRNQPQHF
TRBJ1-3 NA TRBV6-2/TRBV6-3 NA TGTGCCAGCAGCCCTGAAGGACTGAGCATCTCTGGAAACACCATATATTTT CASSPEGLSISGNTIYF
TRBJ1-2 NA TRBV12-3/TRBV12-4 NA TGTGCCAGCAGGGTAGAAACTAACTATGGCTACACCTTC CASRVETNYGYTF
TRBJ1-1 NA TRBV6-2/TRBV6-3 NA TGTGCCAGCAGTTTCACCGGACAGCCGAACACTGAAGCTTTCTTT CASSFTGQPNTEAFF
TRBJ2-3 NA TRBV6-2/TRBV6-3 NA TGTGCCAGCAGTGGGGAGACGGACTCATTTTCAGATACGCAGTATTTT CASSGETDSFSDTQYF
TRBJ2-5 NA TRBV6-5 NA TGTGCCAGCAGTTACTCGACACCGAGCCAGGAGACCCAGTACTTC CASSYSTPSQETQYF
TRBJ1-5 NA TRBV5-4 NA TGTGCCAGCAGCTTGGACAGCAATCAGCCCCAGCATTTT CASSLDSNQPQHF
TRBJ1-2 TRBD1 TRBV19 NA TGTGCCAGTCGTCAAGGACAGGGCCCGGGCTACACCTTC CASRQGQGPGYTF
TRBJ2-7 TRBD1 TRBV2 NA TGTGCCAGCAGTACGGGACAGGGAACCTACGAGCAGTACTTC CASSTGQGTYEQYF
TRBJ2-4 NA TRBV19 NA TGTGCCAGTAGTGCCGGGATTCTAGCCAAAAACATTCAGTACTTC CASSAGILAKNIQYF
TRBJ1-1 NA TRBV6-5 once TGTGCCAGCAGAAGGACGGTGAACACTGAAGCTTTCTTT CASRRTVNTEAFF
TRBJ2-1 TRBD2 TRBV7-2 once TGTGCCAGCAGCCCTAGCGGGGGGGCCACCAATGAGCAGTTCTTC CASSPSGGATNEQFF
TRBJ1-2 TRBD1 TRBV5-1 NA TGCGCCAGCAGTGGGACAGGAGGAGCCTATGGCTACACCTTC CASSGTGGAYGYTF